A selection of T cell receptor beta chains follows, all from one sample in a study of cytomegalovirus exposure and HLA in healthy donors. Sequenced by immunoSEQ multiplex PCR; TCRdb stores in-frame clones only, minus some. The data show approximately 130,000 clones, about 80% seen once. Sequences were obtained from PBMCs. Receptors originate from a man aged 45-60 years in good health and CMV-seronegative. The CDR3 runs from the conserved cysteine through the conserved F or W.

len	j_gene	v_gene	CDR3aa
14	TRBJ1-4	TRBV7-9	CASSAGLSNEKLFF
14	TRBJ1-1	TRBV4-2	CASSQEGDRGDAFF
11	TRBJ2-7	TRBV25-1	CASPGKSEQYF
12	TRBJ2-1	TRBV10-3	CASGEGRNEQFF
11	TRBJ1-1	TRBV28	CASRFTGRAFF
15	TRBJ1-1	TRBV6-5	CASSNREGIATEAFF
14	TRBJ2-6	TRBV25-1	CASREGSGANVLTF
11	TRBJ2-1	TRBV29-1	CSVVLYNEQFF
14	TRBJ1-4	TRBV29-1	CSVSTGTGDEKLFF
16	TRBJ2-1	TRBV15	CATSRESLAGRNEQFF
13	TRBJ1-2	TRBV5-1	CASSPPSTAGYTF
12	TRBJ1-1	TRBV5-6	CASSTRATEAFF
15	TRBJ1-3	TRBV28	CASSPSGQVRNTIYF
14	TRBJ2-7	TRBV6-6	CASSRRTGNYEQYF
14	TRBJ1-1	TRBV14	CASSHVDRYTEAFF
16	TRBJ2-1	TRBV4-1	CASSQGVESSYNEQFF
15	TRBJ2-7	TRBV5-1	CASSTGTGQAAEQYF
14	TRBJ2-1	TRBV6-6	CASSTTGGYNEQFF